The 3 T cell receptor beta chains listed next were all sequenced from one sample in a study of T cells in Graves' hyperthyroidism and ophthalmopathy. It was RNA transcripts that yielded the amplified TCR beta CDR3 regions. The HTBI primer set drove a first-round RT-PCR of the TCR CDR3. From the multiplex PCR reads, TCRdb called clonotypes with MiXCR, one entry per CDR3 protein. Among over 350,000 distinct CDR3 sequences listed, around a sixth were seen once. The sample comprised blood. These receptors all stem from a man aged 18 to 29 with Graves' ophthalmopathy.

The chain recombines TRBV9 with TRBJ2-7; D gene uncertain. This CDR3 is 14 amino acids long. CDR1 SGDLS and CDR2 YYNGEE come from the germline V gene. V lost 0 bases and J lost 3, with 10 bases in between. The CDR3 nucleotides read TGTGCCAGCAGCGTAGACAGTGATATCTACGAGCAGTACTTC. It specifies CASSVDSDIYEQYF.

This clonotype was counted only a few times. V gene TRBV7-3 combines with J gene TRBJ2-2; a possible D gene is TRBD1 (5 bases). Germline V lookup: CDR1 SGHTA, CDR2 FQGTGA. V was cut by 5 bases and J by 4 bases, with 14 bases left in between. This CDR3 has 15 amino acids. Here the CDR3 DNA reads TGTGCCAGCAGCGCGCTTACTCAGGGCACCGGGGAGCTGTTTTTT. Translation gives CASSALTQGTGELFF.

This clonotype was seen repeatedly, ten times or more. V is TRBV6-5 and J is TRBJ1-5; D is unclear. Germline lookup yields CDR1 MNHEY and CDR2 SVGAGI. V dropped 0 bases and J dropped 0 bases, with 9 bases sitting between them. The length of the CDR3 is 16 residues. DNA of the CDR3: TGTGCCAGCAGTTACTCAGGGCAGGCTAGCAATCAGCCCCAGCATTTT. This codes for CASSYSGQASNQPQHF.